The 29 T cell receptor beta chains below come from one sample, sequenced in a study of blood T cells in healthy people across ages. A second PCR of roughly 7 to 11 cycles used a sample-barcoded 5' primer and a J-beta primer mix. TCRdb reprocessed the 5' RACE reads via MiXCR and lists one record per CDR3 protein. The table has about 930,000 distinct CDR3 sequences, just under 30% seen once. This sample was also put to use in a study of T cells of mothers and their children.

The sequenced sample consisted of blood. All receptors derive from a woman in her 40s in good health.

V is TRBV2 and J is TRBJ2-1, with TRBD1 as a possible D gene (6 bases). Germline values: CDR1 SNHLY, CDR2 FYNNEI. The CDR3 has 17 residues. Trimming cost V 6 bases and J 0 bases, with 18 bases left between them. CDR3 nucleotides: TGTGCCAGCAGCGATATCAGGGGCCCCAGCTCCTACAATGAGCAGTTCTTC. This gives the protein CASSDIRGPSSYNEQFF.

The chain recombines TRBV9 with TRBJ1-2; a weak D match, TRBD1 (6 bases). With 0 bases removed from V and 5 bases from J, the gap between germline ends came to 20 bases. This CDR3 has 17 residues. Germline CDR1 is SGDLS and CDR2 is YYNGEE. The chain's CDR3 is CASSVVLWSGAGYGYTF. In DNA, the CDR3 is TGTGCCAGCAGCGTAGTTCTTTGGTCAGGGGCGGGATATGGCTACACCTTC.

The chain couples TRBV5-6 to TRBJ2-1; D unclear. The CDR3 length is 16 residues. From germline, CDR1 is SGHDT and CDR2 YYEEEE. V shed 6 bases and J shed 5 bases, with 21 bases lying between them. The chain's CDR3 is CASNTGGPQSDNEQFF. In nucleotides, the CDR3 is TGTGCCAGCAACACCGGTGGGCCTCAGAGTGACAATGAGCAGTTCTTC.

This clonotype was seen ten or more times. This rearrangement joins TRBV11-2 to TRBJ2-3, with a weak D call TRBD2 (6 bases). This CDR3 contains 16 residues. The ends were cut back, 5 bases at V and 0 bases at J, with 15 bases in the middle. Germline CDR1 and CDR2: SGHAT and FQNNGV. The CDR3 DNA reads TGTGCCAGCAGCCCTAGAGGGCGGGGTAGCACAGATACGCAGTATTTT. Translated: CASSPRGRGSTDTQYF.

At least ten counts were recorded for this clonotype. The V and J genes are TRBV29-1 and TRBJ2-7; 7 positions agree with TRBD1. Germline values: CDR1 SQVTM, CDR2 ANQGSEA. The CDR3 is made up of 15 amino acids. V trimming: 6 bases; J trimming: 1 base; junction bases outside the gene matches: 12. This CDR3 is CSVDKVGQVSYEQYF. The CDR3 bases are TGCAGCGTGGATAAAGTCGGACAGGTATCCTACGAGCAGTACTTC.

The table lists this clonotype with a few counts. The rearrangement links TRBV7-2 to TRBJ1-5; 7 nucleotides line up with TRBD1. Germline CDR1 reads SGHTA; CDR2 reads FQGNSA. The CDR3 sequence is 16 residues long. The ends lost 5 bases at V and 12 bases at J; junction bases unmatched: 19. The CDR3 nucleotides read TGTGCCAGCAGCCCCTCCGGGGACAGACTCCTTCAAGGCCAGCATTTT. This codes for CASSPSGDRLLQGQHF.

The chain uses TRBV9 and TRBJ1-5, with D maybe TRBD1 (5 bases). Germline CDR1 reads SGDLS; CDR2 reads YYNGEE. The CDR3 sequence is 15 residues long. V was trimmed by 4 bases and J by 8 bases, leaving 19 bases between them. The CDR3 DNA follows: TGTGCCAGCAGCTCTAGGGGCATGGGTGAGGAGCCCCAGCATTTT. Encoded protein: CASSSRGMGEEPQHF.

This clonotype has a single count. The genes are TRBV18 and TRBJ2-5; D call uncertain. The CDR3 has 12 residues. Germline CDR1 is KGHSH and CDR2 is LQKENI. With 5 bases removed from V and 5 bases from J, the gap between germline ends came to 9 bases. DNA for the CDR3: TGTGCCAGCTCATCTACTTCTGAGACCCAGTACTTC. This translates into CASSSTSETQYF.

This clonotype was seen many times. The gene calls are TRBV5-1 and TRBJ2-7; 12 bases fit TRBD1. CDR1 and CDR2 from the germline V gene are SGHRS and YFSETQ. This CDR3 region has 15 residues. J gave up 5 bases and V 0 bases, and 3 bases lay outside the gene matches. Here the CDR3 DNA reads TGCGCCAGCAGCTTGGCCGGGACAGGGGGCCACGAGCAGTACTTC. It specifies CASSLAGTGGHEQYF.

This clonotype occurred a few times. The V gene is TRBV20-1, the J gene TRBJ2-7; possible D gene TRBD2, 5 bases. V was pared by 1 base and J by 3 bases, with 13 bases between. The CDR3 has 14 amino acids. Germline CDR1 reads DFQATT; CDR2 reads SNEGSKA (reference sequence). CDR3 residues: CSARVPGVGYEQYF. The CDR3 nucleotides read TGCAGTGCTAGAGTTCCCGGGGTGGGCTACGAGCAGTACTTC.

This clonotype was observed a few times. V is TRBV20-1 and J is TRBJ1-1; TRBD1 agrees at 7 bases. This CDR3 contains 18 residues. Germline values: CDR1 DFQATT, CDR2 SNEGSKA (reference sequence). The trim removed 0 bases at V and 0 bases at J, leaving 13 bases unmatched. The CDR3 nucleotides are TGCAGTGCTAGAGATGTGGCGGGACAGAGCATAATGAACACTGAAGCTTTCTTT. This encodes CSARDVAGQSIMNTEAFF.

Concerning this clonotype: The junction departs from the called germline gene at one end, perhaps through a read error. The chain carries TRBV4-1 and TRBJ1-2; D is perhaps TRBD1 (6 bases). Looked up from germline, CDR1 is MGHRA and CDR2 is YSYEKL. The CDR3 is 15 amino acids. This CDR3 is CANSQVGARTYGYTF. The CDR3 nucleotides are TGCGCCAACAGCCAAGTGGGGGCGAGGACATATGGCTACACCTTC.

The chain combines TRBV20-1 with TRBJ1-2; D is perhaps TRBD1 (5 bases). Germline assignment: CDR1 DFQATT and CDR2 SNEGSKA (reference sequence). Trimming stripped 3 bases from V and 0 bases from J, with 11 bases between. There are 14 residues in the CDR3. The CDR3 DNA reads as TGCAGTGCTAGCCAGGGAGGATCTAACTATGGCTACACCTTC. Protein sequence: CSASQGGSNYGYTF.

This clonotype was detected once. This chain connects TRBV7-2 to TRBJ2-3; the D gene is possibly TRBD1 (6 bases). Germline CDR1 reads SGHTA; CDR2 reads FQGNSA. Trimming cost V 1 base and J 7 bases, with 9 bases left between them. The CDR3 extends over 13 amino acids. CDR3 in amino acids: CASSLGQAHTQYF. CDR3 coding DNA: TGTGCCAGCAGCTTAGGACAGGCTCATACGCAGTATTTT.

The CDR3 spells CASSLVVATSTDTQYF. The CDR3, as DNA: TGTGCCAGCAGCTTGGTGGTGGCGACTAGCACAGATACGCAGTATTTT. The chain is built from TRBV11-2 and TRBJ2-3; the D is unclear. Germline-derived CDR1 and CDR2 are SGHAT and FQNNGV. Trimming took off 3 bases at V and 0 bases at J, with 13 bases between the two ends. This CDR3 comprises 16 residues. Full variable domain (remainder filled in from reference TRBV11-2 and TRBJ2-3): EAGVAQSPRYKIIEKRQSVAFWCNPISGHATLYWYQQILGQGPKLLIQFQNNGVVDDSQLPKDRFSAERLKGVDSTLKIQPAKLEDSAVYLCASSLVVATSTDTQYFGPGTRLTVL.

There are a few counts of this clonotype. The chain has TRBV29-1 and TRBJ2-3, with 8 bases identical to TRBD2. Per the germline V gene, CDR1 is SQVTM and CDR2 is ANQGSEA. V lost 6 bases, J lost 2 bases, and 7 bases stayed unmatched. This CDR3 region has 14 residues. As DNA, the CDR3 is TGCAGCGTGGGAGCGGGGGTCAACACAGATACGCAGTATTTT. This codes for CSVGAGVNTDTQYF.

In DNA, the CDR3 is TGTGCCAGCCTATCCCCCGGGACAGGTTTCTATGGCTACACCTTC. Protein sequence: CASLSPGTGFYGYTF. The V gene is TRBV28, the J gene TRBJ1-2; 8 nucleotides line up with TRBD1. V lost 8 bases to trimming and J lost 4 bases; unmatched junction nucleotides: 12. The CDR3 totals 15 residues. CDR1 and CDR2 (germline): MDHEN, SYDVKM.

This clonotype was seen many times. The chain links TRBV6-1 to TRBJ2-6; no firm D call. Germline V CDR1 and CDR2: MNHNS, SASEGT. V lost 1 base, J lost 0 bases, and 4 bases lay in between. The CDR3 is 15 amino acids. The CDR3 loop reads CASSEESSGANVLTF. The CDR3 bases are TGTGCCAGCAGTGAAGAGAGCTCTGGGGCCAACGTCCTGACTTTC.

The chain employs TRBV12-3 or TRBV12-4 and TRBJ2-7; D remains unclear. Trimming took 5 bases from V and 7 from J, leaving 18 bases between them. This CDR3 has 14 amino acids. The CDR3 sequence: CASSPGRSGNEQYF. The CDR3 DNA reads TGTGCCAGCAGTCCCGGACGGTCGGGCAATGAGCAGTACTTC.

This clonotype was recorded many times. This rearrangement joins TRBV29-1 to TRBJ1-1; no firm D call. This CDR3 is 11 amino acids long. Germline CDR1 is SQVTM and CDR2 is ANQGSEA. The V gene lost 5 bases and the J gene lost 2 bases, with 6 bases spanning the gap. The CDR3 coding sequence is TGCAGCGTTTTCCTAAACACTGAAGCTTTCTTT. Amino acid sequence: CSVFLNTEAFF. The entire variable domain, with the rest obtained from reference TRBV29-1 and TRBJ1-1, is as follows: SAVISQKPSRDICQRGTSLTIQCQVDSQVTMMFWYRQQPGQSLTLIATANQGSEATYESGFVIDKFPISRPNLTFSTLTVSNMSPEDSSIYLCSVFLNTEAFFGQGTRLTVV.

Only a few counts were recorded for this clonotype. CDR3 DNA sequence: TGTGCCAGCAGCACTTCCGGGACAGGGGGTGAAAAACTGTTTTTT. It is translated as CASSTSGTGGEKLFF. V is TRBV28 and J is TRBJ1-4; 11 nucleotides agree with TRBD1. The CDR3 spans 15 residues. J was trimmed by 7 bases and V by 6 bases; bases with no gene match: 7. Germline lookup yields CDR1 MDHEN and CDR2 SYDVKM.

The rearrangement uses TRBV4-1 and TRBJ2-5, with 10 nucleotides matching TRBD2. Germline lookup yields CDR1 MGHRA and CDR2 YSYEKL. Trimming cost V 4 bases and J 7 bases; bases outside gene matches: 15. The CDR3 is 17 amino acids. The CDR3 DNA follows: TGCGCCAGCAGCCTGGGCCCTAGCGGGGGCCTCAGAGGGACCCAGTACTTC. Amino acids: CASSLGPSGGLRGTQYF.

This clonotype was counted a few times. V gene TRBV12-3 or TRBV12-4 combines with J gene TRBJ2-1; 7 positions match TRBD1. CDR3 length: 13 residues. Trimming at V came to 2 bases and at J to 10 bases, leaving 5 bases not matched to a gene. The CDR3 nucleotides are TGTGCCAGCAGTTTAAAGGGGGCAGGGGAGCAGTTCTTC. The encoded protein is CASSLKGAGEQFF.

Remarks on this clonotype: A much larger clone differs from this one at a single base, so this may be a read error. It is unclear where the CDR3 begins or ends on the DNA, so no DNA is shown, and the CDR3 is as TCRdb lists it. This chain joins TRBV11-2 and TRBJ2-6; the table names TRBD1, a call not compared with the DNA. Germline V lookup: CDR1 SGHAT, CDR2 FQNNGV. The CDR3 is made up of 17 amino acids, end residues included. CDR3 region: CASSPLGVASGANVRTF.

This clonotype was seen at least ten times. V is TRBV9 and J is TRBJ1-2; D gene ambiguous. CDR1 SGDLS and CDR2 YYNGEE come from the germline V gene. The ends were cut back, 3 bases at V and 7 bases at J, with 25 bases in the middle. This CDR3 spans 17 amino acids. The CDR3 loop is CASSATPGEGIPAGYTF. The CDR3 DNA follows: TGTGCCAGCAGCGCTACCCCCGGAGAGGGCATCCCGGCTGGCTACACCTTC.

This clonotype was picked up a small number of times. The V call is TRBV9, the J call TRBJ2-5; 10 bases align to TRBD2. V was clipped by 0 bases and J by 2 bases; unmatched bases: 4. Germline values: CDR1 SGDLS, CDR2 YYNGEE. CDR3 length: 16 amino acids. This chain's CDR3 is CASSVASGGLQETQYF. DNA of the CDR3: TGTGCCAGCAGCGTAGCTAGCGGGGGCCTTCAAGAGACCCAGTACTTC.

The chain recombines TRBV20-1 with TRBJ1-2; 7 bases agree with TRBD1. Trimming removed 3 bases from V and 0 bases from J; junction bases left unmatched: 13. This CDR3 has 17 residues. CDR1 is DFQATT and CDR2 is SNEGSKA in the germline V gene (reference sequence). The CDR3 region is CSASTIRQGPSNYGYTF. CDR3 bases: TGCAGTGCTAGTACTATAAGACAGGGACCCTCTAACTATGGCTACACCTTC.

This clonotype was observed a few times. The chain links TRBV12-3 or TRBV12-4 to TRBJ1-6, with D possibly matching TRBD1 (6 bases). The CDR3 is 13 residues long. The V and J ends lost 6 bases and 14 bases respectively, with 17 bases between them. The CDR3 bases are TGTGCCAGCAGCACCACAGGGTCTAGGGCCCTCCACTTT. Amino acid sequence: CASSTTGSRALHF.

This CDR3 reads CAIRGSGASKTEAFF. CDR3 nucleotide sequence: TGTGCCATCAGGGGTTCGGGGGCATCGAAAACTGAAGCTTTCTTT. The V call is TRBV10-3, the J call TRBJ1-1, with D maybe TRBD1 (6 bases). CDR3 size: 15 residues. V was clipped by 6 bases and J by 5 bases, with 19 bases between them. The V gene's germline CDR1 is ENHRY and CDR2 SYGVKD.